These T cell receptor beta chains were read from a single sample in a study of T cell responses to AZD1222 COVID-19 vaccine. Profiled with immunoSEQ multiplex PCR; TCRdb holds only in-frame clones, not every one. The sample has some 280,000 clones, around 93% seen once. Sequences were derived from peripheral blood, sampled 28 days after the second AZD1222 dose. Receptor source: an adult who received the AZD1222 COVID-19 vaccine. The CDR3 runs from the conserved cysteine through the conserved F or W. A D gene is named only where the DNA matches it firmly. Size values are once, few and many counts, or a class for expanded clones, and some rows have none.

J: TRBJ1-1
size: NA
D: NA
length: 12
V: TRBV7-8
CDR3: CASSFHDTEAFF
DNA: TGTGCCAGCAGCTTTCACGACACTGAAGCTTTCTTT

J: TRBJ1-1
size: NA
D: NA
length: 13
V: TRBV5-4
CDR3: CASSPEPGTEAFF
DNA: TGTGCCAGCAGCCCCGAACCAGGGACTGAAGCTTTCTTT

J: TRBJ2-7
size: NA
D: NA
length: 16
V: TRBV28
CDR3: CASSPPAEGKLYEQYF
DNA: TGTGCCAGCAGTCCCCCGGCGGAGGGGAAATTATACGAGCAGTACTTC

J: TRBJ1-1
size: NA
D: NA
length: 13
V: TRBV5-6
CDR3: CASDLGQNTEAFF
DNA: TGTGCCAGTGACCTCGGACAGAACACTGAAGCTTTCTTT

J: TRBJ2-3
size: NA
D: NA
length: 15
V: TRBV3-1/TRBV3-2
CDR3: CASSQGNRFTDTQYF
DNA: TGTGCCAGCAGCCAAGGAAACAGGTTCACAGATACGCAGTATTTT

J: TRBJ2-7
size: NA
D: NA
length: 21
V: TRBV5-3
CDR3: CARSFRGRGLASTPENYEQYF
DNA: TGTGCCAGAAGCTTTCGAGGTAGGGGACTTGCCTCCACCCCGGAGAACTACGAGCAGTACTTC

J: TRBJ1-2
size: few
D: NA
length: 17
V: TRBV28
CDR3: CASSFPRGAGANYGYTF
DNA: TGTGCCAGCAGTTTCCCCAGGGGCGCCGGAGCAAACTATGGCTACACCTTC

J: TRBJ1-1
size: NA
D: NA
length: 15
V: TRBV3-1/TRBV3-2
CDR3: CASSQGGQRNTEAFF
DNA: TGTGCCAGCAGCCAAGGTGGACAGAGGAACACTGAAGCTTTCTTT

J: TRBJ2-5
size: NA
D: TRBD2
length: 14
V: TRBV5-1
CDR3: CASSPSGGEETQYF
DNA: TGCGCCAGCAGTCCCAGCGGGGGCGAAGAGACCCAGTACTTC

J: TRBJ2-2
size: NA
D: TRBD2
length: 14
V: TRBV3-1/TRBV3-2
CDR3: CASSRLAFGGELFF
DNA: TGTGCCAGCAGTCGACTAGCTTTCGGCGGGGAGCTGTTTTTT

J: TRBJ2-2
size: NA
D: TRBD2
length: 17
V: TRBV6-2/TRBV6-3
CDR3: CASSYILAGVWAGELFF
DNA: TGTGCCAGCAGTTACATTCTAGCGGGAGTGTGGGCCGGGGAGCTGTTTTTT

J: TRBJ2-1
size: NA
D: NA
length: 15
V: TRBV18
CDR3: CASSPPEAAGNEQFF
DNA: TGTGCCAGCTCACCACCGGAGGCAGCTGGTAATGAGCAGTTCTTC

J: TRBJ2-2
size: NA
D: NA
length: 15
V: TRBV15
CDR3: CATSRGLGDTGELFF
DNA: TGTGCCACCAGCAGAGGACTAGGGGACACCGGGGAGCTGTTTTTT

J: TRBJ1-6
size: NA
D: NA
length: 15
V: TRBV28
CDR3: CASSQPQGYNSPLHF
DNA: TGTGCCAGCAGCCAACCCCAGGGTTATAATTCACCCCTCCACTTT